The rows below give T cell receptor beta chains drawn from one sample of a study of cytomegalovirus exposure and HLA in healthy donors. Profiled with immunoSEQ multiplex PCR; TCRdb holds only in-frame clones, not every one. Altogether roughly 90,000 clones are present, 85% being singletons, with the ten largest covering approximately 22%. The sequenced sample was PBMCs. The receptors stem from a man younger than 35 in good health and CMV-seropositive. The CDR3 runs from the conserved cysteine through the conserved F or W. The order of the fields is D gene, clone size, V gene, J gene, CDR3 DNA, CDR3 protein. The D gene is left open where the match is weak. Size values are once, few and many counts, or a class for expanded clones, and some rows have none.

D: TRBD1; size: NA; V: TRBV10-3; J: TRBJ1-4; DNA: TGTGCCATCAGTCATCCCGGGACAGGGGGTACCCCCGCAACTAATGAAAAACTGTTTTTT; CDR3: CAISHPGTGGTPATNEKLFF
D: TRBD2; size: NA; V: TRBV4-1; J: TRBJ2-1; DNA: TGCGCCAGCAGCCAGAGAGGACTAGCGAACAATGAGCAGTTCTTC; CDR3: CASSQRGLANNEQFF
D: TRBD2; size: once; V: TRBV30; J: TRBJ2-1; DNA: TGTGCCTGGAGGGGCGGGAGTGGGTACAATGAGCAGTTCTTC; CDR3: CAWRGGSGYNEQFF
D: NA; size: NA; V: TRBV5-6; J: TRBJ1-5; DNA: TGTGCCAGCAGCGCGAGCAATCAGCCCCAGCATTTT; CDR3: CASSASNQPQHF
D: TRBD1; size: NA; V: TRBV7-6; J: TRBJ2-2; DNA: TGTGCCAGCAGCTTCGGACAGGGGCCGGCCGGGGAGCTGTTTTTT; CDR3: CASSFGQGPAGELFF
D: NA; size: NA; V: TRBV2; J: TRBJ2-2; DNA: TGTGCCAGCAGGCTAGGAACGACGAACACCGGGGAGCTGTTTTTT; CDR3: CASRLGTTNTGELFF
D: TRBD1; size: NA; V: TRBV2; J: TRBJ1-5; DNA: TGTGCCAGCAGTGAAAAGACGGACAGGGTCGGCAATCAGCCCCAGCATTTT; CDR3: CASSEKTDRVGNQPQHF
D: TRBD1; size: NA; V: TRBV6-1; J: TRBJ1-2; DNA: TGTGCCAGCAAATCAGGACAGGCGATCTATGGCTACACCTTC; CDR3: CASKSGQAIYGYTF
D: TRBD2; size: once; V: TRBV10-3; J: TRBJ2-7; DNA: TGTGCCATCAGGAGGACTAGCGGGAGGGCCGGGTACGGCGAGCAGTACTTC; CDR3: CAIRRTSGRAGYGEQYF
D: TRBD2; size: few; V: TRBV6-1; J: TRBJ2-1; DNA: TGTGCCAGCAGTGATTTAGCGGGAGCCTACAATGAGCAGTTCTTC; CDR3: CASSDLAGAYNEQFF
D: NA; size: NA; V: TRBV10-3; J: TRBJ2-7; DNA: TGTGCCATCAGTAGTTCCGCAGGGGCCTCCTACGAGCAGTACTTC; CDR3: CAISSSAGASYEQYF
D: TRBD1; size: NA; V: TRBV11-3; J: TRBJ2-5; DNA: TGTGCCAGCAGCTTGCCCAGGACAGGGCCGGGAGAGACCCAGTACTTC; CDR3: CASSLPRTGPGETQYF
D: NA; size: NA; V: TRBV19; J: TRBJ2-3; DNA: TGTGCCAGTAGTATGAGTCTATCCATGGATACGCAGTATTTT; CDR3: CASSMSLSMDTQYF
D: TRBD2; size: NA; V: TRBV30; J: TRBJ2-5; DNA: TGTGCCTGGAGTCGGGGGACTAGCGGGACCTCAGAGACCCAGTACTTC; CDR3: CAWSRGTSGTSETQYF
D: TRBD2; size: NA; V: TRBV28; J: TRBJ2-2; DNA: TGTGCCAGCAGGCCCGGGGGGGCGGAAGGCACCGGGGAGCTGTTTTTT; CDR3: CASRPGGAEGTGELFF
D: NA; size: few; V: TRBV2; J: TRBJ1-2; DNA: TGTGCCAGCAGTGAAGCCAGGACAACCTATGGCTACACCTTC; CDR3: CASSEARTTYGYTF
D: NA; size: NA; V: TRBV5-1; J: TRBJ1-1; DNA: TGCGCCAGCTCCTCCGGGTCGGATGGGACTGAAGCTTTCTTT; CDR3: CASSSGSDGTEAFF
D: TRBD1; size: NA; V: TRBV28; J: TRBJ2-7; DNA: TGTGCCAGCACCTCAGTTTTGGCAGGGGGCGCCCACGAGCAGTACTTC; CDR3: CASTSVLAGGAHEQYF
D: TRBD2; size: NA; V: TRBV18; J: TRBJ2-2; DNA: TGTGCCAGCTCACCACGGCTAGCGGGAGAGGGCCCGAACACCGGGGAGCTGTTTTTT; CDR3: CASSPRLAGEGPNTGELFF
D: TRBD1; size: NA; V: TRBV10-1; J: TRBJ2-3; DNA: TGCGCCAGCAGCCTAGACAGGGCGGATACGCAGTATTTT; CDR3: CASSLDRADTQYF
D: NA; size: NA; V: TRBV7-9; J: TRBJ2-3; DNA: TGTGCCAGCAGCTTAGACCGAAGACTAGTTAGCACAGATACGCAGTATTTT; CDR3: CASSLDRRLVSTDTQYF
D: TRBD1; size: NA; V: TRBV19; J: TRBJ2-7; DNA: TGTGCCAGTAGTATAACGACAGGGGGAGGTTACGAGCAGTACTTC; CDR3: CASSITTGGGYEQYF
D: NA; size: NA; V: TRBV5-6; J: TRBJ1-4; DNA: TGTGCCAGCAGCTTGGTCGCGGGGGGCAATGAAAAACTGTTTTTT; CDR3: CASSLVAGGNEKLFF
D: NA; size: NA; V: TRBV5-6; J: TRBJ2-3; DNA: TGTGCCAGCAGCTTGGACCTGGGTCTAGCCTCAGATACGCAGTATTTT; CDR3: CASSLDLGLASDTQYF
D: TRBD2; size: NA; V: TRBV4-1; J: TRBJ2-3; DNA: TGCGCCAGCAGCCCTTTGACTAGCGGGAAGACAGATACGCAGTATTTT; CDR3: CASSPLTSGKTDTQYF
D: NA; size: NA; V: TRBV10-3; J: TRBJ2-1; DNA: TGTGCCATCAGTGAGGCGCAGGGGGGCTCCTACAATGAGCAGTTCTTC; CDR3: CAISEAQGGSYNEQFF